The 17 T cell receptor beta chains below were found in one sample sequenced in a study of cytomegalovirus exposure and HLA in healthy donors. The study ran its PCR with 60 Vbeta and 13 Jbeta primers. Using immunoSEQ multiplex PCR, the repertoire was profiled, and TCRdb retains in-frame clones only, with some absent. This sample contains 70,000 or so clones. Sequencing was done on a sample of PBMCs. The origin of the receptors is a female donor in good health and CMV-seropositive.

The chain joins TRBV2 to TRBJ1-4; D not resolved. V lost 3 bases to trimming and J lost 7 bases, with 6 bases between them. The CDR3 length is 12 residues. Per germline, CDR1 SNHLY and CDR2 FYNNEI. The CDR3 loop is CASSDQIEKLFF. The CDR3 nucleotides read TGTGCCAGCAGTGACCAAATTGAAAAACTGTTTTTT. Filled out from reference TRBV2 and TRBJ1-4, the complete variable domain reads EPEVTQTPSHQVTQMGQEVILRCVPISNHLYFYWYRQILGQKVEFLVSFYNNEISEKSEIFDDQFSVERPDGSNFTLKIRSTKLEDSAMYFCASSDQIEKLFFGSGTQLSVL.

V gene TRBV5-1 combines with J gene TRBJ1-2, with 9 bases matching TRBD1. The germline V gene encodes CDR1 SGHRS and CDR2 YFSETQ. J gave up 1 base and V 4 bases, and 23 bases lay outside the gene matches. This CDR3 is 21 amino acids long. This chain's CDR3 is CASSPSGTGRPRGSVNYGYTF. The CDR3 DNA sequence: TGCGCCAGCAGCCCGTCCGGGACAGGGAGGCCCAGAGGATCGGTTAACTATGGCTACACCTTC.

The chain couples TRBV6-5 to TRBJ2-1, with D maybe TRBD2 (5 bases). CDR1 and CDR2 (germline): MNHEY, SVGAGI. This CDR3 has 11 residues. V lost 4 bases and J lost 10, with 8 bases in between. The CDR3 loop is CASSSQREQFF. The CDR3 DNA sequence: TGTGCCAGCAGTTCCCAGCGGGAGCAGTTCTTC.

The chain employs TRBV5-1 and TRBJ2-7, with 8 bases aligning to TRBD1. Trimming cost V 0 bases and J 1 base; bases outside gene matches: 9. The V gene's germline CDR1 is SGHRS and CDR2 YFSETQ. This CDR3 spans 17 amino acids. CDR3 loop: CASSLDTGTGPSYEQYF. The CDR3, as DNA: TGCGCCAGCAGCTTGGATACCGGGACAGGACCATCCTACGAGCAGTACTTC.

The chain uses TRBV4-2 and TRBJ2-2, with a possible D match to TRBD2 (6 bases). V lost 6 bases and J lost 2, with 13 bases in between. CDR1 and CDR2 (germline): LGHNA, YNFKEQ. The CDR3 spans 15 residues. Written as DNA, the CDR3 is TGTGCCAGCAGTCCCCGGGACTCTAACACCGGGGAGCTGTTTTTT. This sequence encodes CASSPRDSNTGELFF.

J is TRBJ1-2 and V is TRBV19; possible D gene TRBD1, 5 bases. Germline V gives CDR1 LNHDA, CDR2 SQIVND (reference sequence). The V gene lost 4 bases and the J gene lost 5 bases, with 17 bases spanning the gap. The CDR3 sequence is 15 residues long. The CDR3 protein is CASSRLLQVGYGYTF. The CDR3 bases are TGTGCCAGTAGTAGGCTATTACAGGTCGGGTATGGCTACACCTTC.

V gene TRBV6-1 combines with J gene TRBJ1-1, with TRBD1 matching over 7 bases. Germline V gene lookup returns CDR1 MNHNS and CDR2 SASEGT. V trimming: 2 bases; J trimming: 2 bases; junction bases outside the gene matches: 2. The CDR3 length is 14 residues. The CDR3 region has the DNA TGTGCCAGCAGTGAATGGACAGGAAACACTGAAGCTTTCTTT. This gives the protein CASSEWTGNTEAFF.

The genes are TRBV5-5 and TRBJ2-1; D is unresolved. Trimming left V 1 base short and J 7 bases short, with 6 bases between. CDR3 length equals 12 residues. Germline V gene sequence: CDR1 SGHKS, CDR2 YYEKEE (reference sequence). The CDR3 sequence is CASSLRANEQFF. Written as DNA, the CDR3 is TGTGCCAGCAGCTTGCGCGCAAATGAGCAGTTCTTC.

J is TRBJ1-1 and V is TRBV18; D uncertain. The germline gives CDR1 KGHSH, CDR2 LQKENI. Trimming cost V 4 bases and J 3 bases, with 21 bases left between them. This CDR3 is built from 17 residues. CDR3 nucleotides: TGTGCCAGCTCACAAGCAGGATCAATCCTATCGGACACTGAAGCTTTCTTT. It is translated as CASSQAGSILSDTEAFF.

The chain combines TRBV4-3 with TRBJ2-1; 9 bases fit TRBD2. CDR1 LGHNA and CDR2 YSLEER come from the germline V gene. The CDR3 runs to 16 residues. Losses at the gene ends were 2 bases for V and 4 bases for J; bases not matched to a gene: 6. The CDR3 is CASSQIAGEDYNEQFF. The CDR3 nucleotides are TGCGCCAGCAGCCAAATAGCGGGAGAGGATTACAATGAGCAGTTCTTC.

This rearrangement joins TRBV4-2 to TRBJ2-5; 11 positions agree with TRBD2. This CDR3 is 17 amino acids long. Per the germline V gene, CDR1 is LGHNA and CDR2 is YNFKEQ. V lost 1 base and J lost 5; bases outside the gene matches: 9. The CDR3 region has the DNA TGTGCCAGCAGCCAAGGGGATAGCGGGGGGGCCCGGGAGACCCAGTACTTC. This codes for CASSQGDSGGARETQYF.

The chain combines TRBV18 with TRBJ1-1; 9 positions agree with TRBD1. This CDR3 comprises 14 residues. Germline loops: CDR1 KGHSH, CDR2 LQKENI. The junction had 3 bases not matched to a gene; V was cut back by 3 bases and J by 4 bases. The CDR3: CASSPRQGGTEAFF. The CDR3 region has the DNA TGTGCCAGCTCACCGCGACAGGGGGGCACTGAAGCTTTCTTT. Full variable domain (missing parts from reference TRBV18 and TRBJ1-1): NAGVMQNPRHLVRRRGQEARLRCSPMKGHSHVYWYRQLPEEGLKFMVYLQKENIIDESGMPKERFSAEFPKEGPSILRIQQVVRGDSAAYFCASSPRQGGTEAFFGQGTRLTVV.

The CDR3 loop reads CASSLIGGQGPNQPQHF. The CDR3 bases are TGTGCCAGCAGCTTAATTGGAGGACAGGGCCCTAATCAGCCCCAGCATTTT. The gene calls are TRBV7-9 and TRBJ1-5; 8 positions agree with TRBD1. After removal of 2 bases from V and 4 bases from J, the junction contained 10 bases not matched to a gene. CDR3 length equals 17 residues. Germline V gives CDR1 SEHNR, CDR2 FQNEAQ (reference sequence).

This chain links TRBV18 with TRBJ1-2, with TRBD1 identical over 8 bases. After removal of 3 bases from V and 5 bases from J, the junction contained 5 bases not matched to a gene. The CDR3 runs 14 residues. Germline V gene sequence: CDR1 KGHSH, CDR2 LQKENI. The CDR3: CASSPTGEEYGYTF. DNA for the CDR3: TGTGCCAGCTCACCGACAGGGGAGGAATATGGCTACACCTTC.

The chain recombines TRBV28 with TRBJ2-7, with 8 bases lining up with TRBD2. After removal of 6 bases from V and 7 bases from J, the junction contained 8 bases not matched to a gene. Germline V gives CDR1 MDHEN, CDR2 SYDVKM. The length of the CDR3 is 13 residues. The DNA for the CDR3 is TGTGCCAGCAGATCGGGGGGGACGAGGGAGCAGTACTTC. This codes for CASRSGGTREQYF.

The chain has TRBV13 and TRBJ1-1; D uncertain. CDR3 size: 13 residues. V was cut by 8 bases and J by 7 bases, with 17 bases left in between. Germline values: CDR1 PRHDT, CDR2 FYEKMQ (reference sequence). In DNA, the CDR3 is TGTGCCAGCCTTCAGGAGGGCCATCATGAAGCTTTCTTT. Protein product: CASLQEGHHEAFF. Filled out from reference TRBV13 and TRBJ1-1, the complete variable domain reads AAGVIQSPRHLIKEKRETATLKCYPIPRHDTVYWYQQGPGQDPQFLISFYEKMQSDKGSIPDRFSAQQFSDYHSELNMSSLELGDSALYFCASLQEGHHEAFFGQGTRLTVV.

The gene calls are TRBV28 and TRBJ1-2, with a weak D call TRBD1 (5 bases). V dropped 5 bases and J dropped 4 bases, with 17 bases sitting between them. Germline V gene sequence: CDR1 MDHEN, CDR2 SYDVKM. This CDR3 has 15 residues. This CDR3 is CASSPLLGGPYGYTF. CDR3 nucleotide sequence: TGTGCCAGCAGTCCCCTCTTGGGGGGTCCCTATGGCTACACCTTC.